The source of this TCR beta chain is a study of human T cells and chemical hapten exposure. Study results and caveats: Those TCRs sitting above 1 in 1000 frequency stayed the same with DPC sensitization. Higher patch test scores went with higher counts of PT1 expanded TCRs.

The CDR3 runs 15 residues. V lost 3 bases and J lost 3, with 10 bases in between. Germline V gives CDR1 SGHRS, CDR2 YFSETQ. This clonotype showed up just a few times. Its antigen is undetermined. TCRdb reprocessed the RACE reads via MiXCR and lists one record per CDR3 protein. The table records 350,000 to 400,000 distinct CDR3 sequences, around 5.5% of them present only once. Time point meaning: pre-sensitization, week 0. Treatment reported: therapeutic diphenylcyclopropenone sensitization with weekly scalp DPC. The template was total RNA from unfractionated whole blood. Material: whole blood, obtained in connection with sensitization to the hapten diphenylcyclopropenone (DPC). The rearrangement links TRBV5-1 to TRBJ1-6, with D perhaps TRBD1 (5 bases). This clonotype was sampled from a woman aged 50 to 65 with alopecia areata. Some clones in this sample may be carry-over from other donors' samples. CDR3 residues: CASSSAGDYNSPLHF. CDR3 bases: TGCGCCAGCAGCTCAGCGGGGGACTATAATTCACCCCTCCACTTT.